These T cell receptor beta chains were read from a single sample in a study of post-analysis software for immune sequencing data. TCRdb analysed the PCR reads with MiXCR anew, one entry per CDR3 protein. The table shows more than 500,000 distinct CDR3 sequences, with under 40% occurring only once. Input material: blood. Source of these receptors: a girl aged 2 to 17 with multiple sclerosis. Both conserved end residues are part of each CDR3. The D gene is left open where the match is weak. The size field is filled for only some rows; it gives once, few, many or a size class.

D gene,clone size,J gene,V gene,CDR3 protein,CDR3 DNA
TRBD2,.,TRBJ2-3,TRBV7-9,CASSLRAGTSLTDTQYF,TGTGCCAGCAGCTTACGGGCGGGGACTAGCCTCACAGATACGCAGTATTTT
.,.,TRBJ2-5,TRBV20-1,CSAGAGTLQETQYF,TGCAGTGCTGGAGCCGGGACACTCCAAGAGACCCAGTACTTC
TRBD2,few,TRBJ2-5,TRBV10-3,CATLRGEQETQYF,TGTGCCACCCTGCGGGGGGAGCAAGAGACCCAGTACTTC
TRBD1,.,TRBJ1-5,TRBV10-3,CATGQGNQPQHF,TGTGCCACTGGACAGGGAAATCAGCCCCAGCATTTT
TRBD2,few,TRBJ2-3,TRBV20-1,CSAKGLAGAQTQYF,TGCAGTGCTAAAGGACTAGCGGGGGCCCAGACGCAGTATTTT
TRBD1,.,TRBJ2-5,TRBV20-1,CSARDREWEQYF,TGCAGTGCTAGGGACAGGGAATGGGAGCAGTACTTC
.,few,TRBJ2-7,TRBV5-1,CASSLDTGEQYF,TGCGCCAGCAGCTTGGATACGGGGGAGCAGTACTTC
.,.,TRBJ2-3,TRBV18,CASSPYSSPDTQYF,TGTGCCAGCTCACCATACTCTTCCCCGGATACGCAGTATTTT
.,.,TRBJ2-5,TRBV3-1,CASSQDRGIQETQYF,TGTGCCAGCAGCCAAGATCGGGGGATCCAAGAGACCCAGTACTTC
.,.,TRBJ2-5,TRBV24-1,CATSEFPSKEKTQYF,TGTGCCACCAGTGAATTTCCTTCAAAGGAGAAGACCCAGTACTTC
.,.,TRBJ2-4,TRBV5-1,CASSNRQVPNIQYF,TGCGCCAGCAGCAACCGACAAGTTCCAAACATTCAGTACTTC
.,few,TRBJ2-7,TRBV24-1,CATSDFHSSGTTNATYYEQYF,TGTGCCACCAGTGATTTTCATTCGTCGGGGACCACTAACGCAACCTACTACGAGCAGTACTTC
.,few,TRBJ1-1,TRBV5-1,CASSAYRSGQNTEAFF,TGCGCCAGCAGCGCCTATCGATCGGGACAGAACACTGAAGCTTTCTTT
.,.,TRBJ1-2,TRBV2,CATTMGLGPNYGYTF,TGTGCCACCACCATGGGGCTGGGACCCAACTATGGCTACACCTTC
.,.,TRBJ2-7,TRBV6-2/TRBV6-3,CASSRGARQVSEQYF,TGTGCCAGCAGTCGGGGGGCGAGACAGGTCTCCGAGCAGTACTTC
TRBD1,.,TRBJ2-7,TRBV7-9,CASSLGGGTGVPYEQYF,TGTGCCAGCAGCTTAGGGGGGGGGACAGGGGTCCCCTACGAGCAGTACTTC
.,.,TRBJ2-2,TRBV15,CATSRDRNTGELFF,TGTGCCACCAGCAGAGATAGAAACACCGGGGAGCTGTTTTTT
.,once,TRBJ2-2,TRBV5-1,CASGLITGELFF,TGCGCCAGCGGCTTGATCACCGGGGAGCTGTTTTTT
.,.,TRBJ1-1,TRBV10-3,CAISESQAQSEAFF,TGTGCCATCAGTGAGTCCCAGGCACAGAGTGAAGCTTTCTTT
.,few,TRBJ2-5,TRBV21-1,CASSKGIETGGHQETQYF,TGTGCCAGCAGCAAAGGAATTGAGACAGGGGGCCATCAAGAGACCCAGTACTTC
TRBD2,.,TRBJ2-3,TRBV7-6,CASSDRLAVADTQYF,TGTGCCAGCAGCGACAGACTAGCGGTTGCAGATACGCAGTATTTT
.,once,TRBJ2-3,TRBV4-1,CASSQDGGALTDTQYF,TGCGCCAGCAGCCAAGATGGAGGGGCCCTCACAGATACGCAGTATTTT
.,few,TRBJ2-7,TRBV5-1,CASSLVGGSSYEQYF,TGCGCCAGCAGCTTGGTTGGGGGAAGCTCCTACGAGCAGTACTTC
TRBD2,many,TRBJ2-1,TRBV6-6,CASSYSSPRGVYNEQFF,TGTGCCAGCAGTTACTCGTCTCCACGGGGGGTATACAATGAGCAGTTCTTC
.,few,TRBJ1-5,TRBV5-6,CASSLEGGIYSNQPQHF,TGTGCCAGCAGCTTGGAGGGCGGCATTTATAGCAATCAGCCCCAGCATTTT
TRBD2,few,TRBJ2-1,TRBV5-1,CASSPTSGGGTEQFF,TGCGCCAGCAGCCCTACTAGCGGGGGAGGAACTGAGCAGTTCTTC
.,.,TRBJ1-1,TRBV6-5,CASILGRRMQAFF,TGTGCCAGCATCTTGGGGCGTAGGATGCAAGCTTTCTTT
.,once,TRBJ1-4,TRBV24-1,CAASAAGAPNEKLFF,TGTGCCGCCAGTGCCGCAGGGGCCCCGAATGAAAAACTGTTTTTT
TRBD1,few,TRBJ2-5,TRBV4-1,CASSQGQGVGDEQYF,TGCGCCAGCAGCCAAGGTCAGGGGGTCGGAGATGAGCAGTACTTC
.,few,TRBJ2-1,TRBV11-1,CASSLFPLLANEQFF,TGTGCCAGCAGCTTATTCCCCCTGCTGGCTAATGAGCAGTTCTTC
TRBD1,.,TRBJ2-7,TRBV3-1,CASSQGGTGSEQYF,TGTGCCAGCAGCCAAGGAGGGACAGGAAGCGAGCAGTACTTC
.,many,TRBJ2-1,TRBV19,CASSISGMSNEQFF,TGTGCCAGTAGTATATCTGGAATGTCAAATGAGCAGTTCTTC
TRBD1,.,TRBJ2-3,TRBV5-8,CASRSDDRGADTQYF,TGTGCCAGCAGATCTGACGACAGGGGCGCAGATACGCAGTATTTT
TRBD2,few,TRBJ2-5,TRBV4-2,CASSQRAGVQETQYF,TGTGCCAGCAGCCAAAGAGCGGGGGTACAAGAGACCCAGTACTTC
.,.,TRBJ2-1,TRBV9,CASSVPLDGGYNGQFF,TGTGCCAGCAGCGTACCCCTTGATGGGGGTTACAATGGGCAGTTCTTC
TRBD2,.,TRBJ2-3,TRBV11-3,CASSDTLAGQVDTQYF,TGTGCCAGCAGCGACACTCTAGCGGGCCAAGTGGATACGCAGTATTTT
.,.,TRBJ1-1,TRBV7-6,CASSGPGMNTEAFF,TGTGCCAGCAGCGGACCTGGGATGAACACTGAAGCTTTCTTT
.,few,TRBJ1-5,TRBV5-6,CASSPGPVIYSNQPQHF,TGTGCCAGCAGCCCTGGACCCGTTATCTATAGCAATCAGCCCCAGCATTTT
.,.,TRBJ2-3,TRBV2,CASGSDTPDTQYF,TGTGCCAGCGGCTCCGACACACCAGATACGCAGTATTTT
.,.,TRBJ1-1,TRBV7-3,CASSLKVAGGNTEAFF,TGTGCCAGCAGCTTAAAGGTGGCTGGGGGGAACACTGAAGCTTTCTTT
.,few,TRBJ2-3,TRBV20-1,CSARVVADTQYF,TGCAGTGCTAGAGTTGTAGCAGATACGCAGTATTTT
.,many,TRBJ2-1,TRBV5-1,CASTEDFARPNEQFF,TGCGCCAGCACAGAGGACTTCGCCAGACCGAATGAGCAGTTCTTC
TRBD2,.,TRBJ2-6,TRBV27,CASSPTLGLASGSGANVLTF,TGTGCCAGCAGTCCGACTCTAGGACTAGCGAGTGGCTCTGGGGCCAACGTCCTGACTTTC
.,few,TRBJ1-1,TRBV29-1,CSVLLMNTEAFF,TGCAGCGTCCTTCTCATGAACACTGAAGCTTTCTTT
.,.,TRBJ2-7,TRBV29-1,CSVRTGAGPHWAEQYF,TGCAGCGTCCGAACGGGGGCGGGACCTCACTGGGCCGAGCAGTACTTC
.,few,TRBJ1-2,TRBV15,CATIRGGGIPTGGYTF,TGTGCCACCATTCGGGGGGGCGGAATCCCTACAGGTGGCTACACCTTC
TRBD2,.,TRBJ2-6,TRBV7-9,CASRRLAGVGANVLTF,TGTGCCAGCAGGAGACTAGCGGGGGTCGGGGCCAACGTCCTGACTTTC
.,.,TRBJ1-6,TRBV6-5,CASSSGILYNSPLHF,TGTGCCAGCAGTTCTGGAATCCTCTATAATTCACCCCTCCACTTT
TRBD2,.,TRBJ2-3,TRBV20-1,CSGGGLAGGTDTQYF,TGCAGTGGTGGGGGGCTAGCGGGGGGCACAGATACGCAGTATTTT
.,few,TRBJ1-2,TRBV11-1,CASSFWAISPNYGYTF,TGTGCCAGCAGCTTTTGGGCAATATCGCCCAACTATGGCTACACCTTC
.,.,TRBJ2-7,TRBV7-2,CASSLASGPDYEQYF,TGTGCCAGCAGCTTAGCATCGGGACCTGACTACGAGCAGTACTTC
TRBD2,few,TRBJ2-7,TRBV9,CASSRDPLAGIYEQYF,TGTGCCAGCAGCCGTGACCCACTAGCGGGGATTTACGAGCAGTACTTC
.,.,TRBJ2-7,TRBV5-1,CASSLAGAGSEQYF,TGCGCCAGCAGCTTGGCCGGGGCTGGCTCCGAGCAGTACTTC
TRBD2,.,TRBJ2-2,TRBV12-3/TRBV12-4,CASSLQRGTGELFF,TGTGCCAGCAGTTTACAGCGGGGCACCGGGGAGCTGTTTTTT
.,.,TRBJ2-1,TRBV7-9,CASSASSSLPSYNEQFF,TGTGCCAGCAGCGCATCTTCTAGCTTACCATCCTACAATGAGCAGTTCTTC
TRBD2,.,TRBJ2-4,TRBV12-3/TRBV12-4,CASSLGTSGGAKNIRYF,TGTGCCAGCAGTTTAGGGACTAGCGGGGGGGCCAAAAACATTCGGTACTTC